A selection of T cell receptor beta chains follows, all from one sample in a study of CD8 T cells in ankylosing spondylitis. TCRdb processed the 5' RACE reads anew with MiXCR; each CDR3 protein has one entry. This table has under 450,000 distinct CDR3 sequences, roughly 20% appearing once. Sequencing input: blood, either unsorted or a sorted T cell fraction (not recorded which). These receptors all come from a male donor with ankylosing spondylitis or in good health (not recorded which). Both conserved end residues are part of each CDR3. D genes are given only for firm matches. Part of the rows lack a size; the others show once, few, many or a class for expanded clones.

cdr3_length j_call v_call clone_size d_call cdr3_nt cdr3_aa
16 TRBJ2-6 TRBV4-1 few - TGCGCCAGCACGCGCCTCTTTGGCGCTGGGGCCAACGTCCTGACTTTC CASTRLFGAGANVLTF
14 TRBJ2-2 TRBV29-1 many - TGCAGCGTTGTTGGGAACAGCGAGACCGGGGAGCTGTTTTTT CSVVGNSETGELFF
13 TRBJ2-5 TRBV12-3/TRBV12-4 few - TGTGCCAGCAGCCCCAGGGAGTCGGAGACCCAGTACTTC CASSPRESETQYF
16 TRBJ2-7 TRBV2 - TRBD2 TGTGCCAGCAGTGTTACCCGTGGGACTGGGGGGGTCGAGCAGTACTTC CASSVTRGTGGVEQYF
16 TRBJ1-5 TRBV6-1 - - TGTGCCAGCAGTGAGTACGCAGGTTATAGCAATCAGCCCCAGCATTTT CASSEYAGYSNQPQHF
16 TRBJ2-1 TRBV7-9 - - TGTGCCAGCAGCTTAGCGTCGCTAGGGCTTGGGAATGAGCAGTTCTTC CASSLASLGLGNEQFF
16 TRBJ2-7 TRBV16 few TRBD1 TGTGCCAGCAGTCCCGGACAGGGTAGATTGTCCTACGAGCAGTACTTC CASSPGQGRLSYEQYF
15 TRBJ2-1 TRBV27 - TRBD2 TGTGCCAGCAGTGCCACCCTAGCGGGGCCATACGAGCAGTTCTTC CASSATLAGPYEQFF
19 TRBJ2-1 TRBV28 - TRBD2 TGTGCCAGCAGAACCGGGACGGGCGGGGGGGCAAGCTCCTACAATGAGCAGTTCTTC CASRTGTGGGASSYNEQFF
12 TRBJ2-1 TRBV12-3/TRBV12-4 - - TGTGCCAGCAGTCCCACAGGTTGGGAGCAGTTCTTC CASSPTGWEQFF
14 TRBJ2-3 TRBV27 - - TGTGCCAGCAGTCCGATCGGCAGCCCAGATACGCAGTATTTT CASSPIGSPDTQYF
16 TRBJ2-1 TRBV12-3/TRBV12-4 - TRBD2 TGTGCCAGCAGTTCTCCGGGACTAGCGGGGGGCAGGGAGCAGTTCTTC CASSSPGLAGGREQFF
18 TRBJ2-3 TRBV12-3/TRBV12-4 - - TGTGCCATCAGACCCTACTACGGGGACCCTTGGAATGCAGATACGCAGTATTTT CAIRPYYGDPWNADTQYF
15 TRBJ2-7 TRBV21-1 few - TGTGCCAGCAGCCCAAGCCCAGGGGAGGGATACAAGCAGTACTTC CASSPSPGEGYKQYF
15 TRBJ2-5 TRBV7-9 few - TGTGCCAGCAGCTTATTGGAGCTCCTTCAAGAGACCCAGTACTTC CASSLLELLQETQYF
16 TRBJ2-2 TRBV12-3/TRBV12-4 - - TGTGCCAGCGACGGATCTGGGGGGTGGGACACCGGGGAGCTGTTTTTT CASDGSGGWDTGELFF
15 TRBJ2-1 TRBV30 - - TGTGCCTGGATCAGAAGGGGGGACGTGTGGAATGAGCAGTTCTTC CAWIRRGDVWNEQFF
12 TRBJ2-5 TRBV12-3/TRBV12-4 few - TGTGCCAGCGGCCGACAGCAAGAGACCCAGTACTTC CASGRQQETQYF
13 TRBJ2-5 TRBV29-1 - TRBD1 TGCAGCGCCCTGACAGGGTTGGCGGAGACCCAGTACTTC CSALTGLAETQYF
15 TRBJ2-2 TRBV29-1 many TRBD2 TGCAGCGTTGTTAGCGGGGGAACGAACACCGGGGAGCTGTTTTTT CSVVSGGTNTGELFF
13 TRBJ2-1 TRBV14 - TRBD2 TGTGCCAGCAGCGCGCGGGGGGCGGATGAGCAGTTCTTC CASSARGADEQFF
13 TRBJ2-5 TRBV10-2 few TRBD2 TGCGCCAGCAGGGAAGCGGGGCAAGAGACCCAGTACTTC CASREAGQETQYF
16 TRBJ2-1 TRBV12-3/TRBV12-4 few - TGTGCCAGCAGTGGGTTCTTTAGCGGAGAGTACAATGAGCAGTTCTTC CASSGFFSGEYNEQFF
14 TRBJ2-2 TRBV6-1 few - TGTGCCAGCATGGTAGGGTGGGACGCCGGGGAGCTGTTTTTT CASMVGWDAGELFF
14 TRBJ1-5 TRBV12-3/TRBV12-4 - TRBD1 TGTGCCAGCAGTTTCGGGACAGAATATCAGCCCCAGCATTTT CASSFGTEYQPQHF
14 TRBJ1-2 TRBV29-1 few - TGCAGCGTTGACCTGGCGGACACTAACTATGGCTACACCTTC CSVDLADTNYGYTF
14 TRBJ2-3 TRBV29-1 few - TGCAGCGCACCCGACACCTACCTCACAGATACGCAGTATTTT CSAPDTYLTDTQYF
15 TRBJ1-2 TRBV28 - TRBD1 TGTGCCAGCAGAGGAAACCGGGACAGGTCTAATGGCTACACCTTC CASRGNRDRSNGYTF
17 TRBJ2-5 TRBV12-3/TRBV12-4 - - TGTGCCAGCAGTTACTCCACAGGGCCCTTACGGGTAGAGACCCAGTACTTC CASSYSTGPLRVETQYF
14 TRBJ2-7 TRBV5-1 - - TGCGCCAGCAGCTGGGGTACAGCTACCTACGAGCAGTACTTC CASSWGTATYEQYF
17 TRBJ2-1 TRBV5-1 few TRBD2 TGCGCCAGCAGCTTGGGTTCGACTAGCGGGGGGTCCCTAGAGCAGTTCTTC CASSLGSTSGGSLEQFF
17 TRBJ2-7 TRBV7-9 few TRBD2 TGTGCCAGCAGCTCCTCTCGACTAGCGGGGGTCCTCTACGAGCAGTACTTC CASSSSRLAGVLYEQYF
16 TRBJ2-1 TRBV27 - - TGTGCCAGCAACGTCAGGGGTCCAAGCTCCTACAATGAGCAGTTCTTC CASNVRGPSSYNEQFF
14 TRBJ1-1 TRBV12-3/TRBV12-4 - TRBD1 TGTGCCAGCAGTTTACAGACAGGGGTCACTGAAGCTTTCTTT CASSLQTGVTEAFF
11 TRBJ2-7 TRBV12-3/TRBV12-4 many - TGTGCCAGCAGTTTGGGTCTTTCTGTTTACTTC CASSLGLSVYF
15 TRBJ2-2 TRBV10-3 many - TGTGCCATCAACGATCCCACAGAGAACACCGGGGAGCTGTTTTTT CAINDPTENTGELFF
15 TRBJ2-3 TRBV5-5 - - TGTGCCAGCAGCTTGGGTTGGACTAGCACAGATACGCAGTATTTT CASSLGWTSTDTQYF
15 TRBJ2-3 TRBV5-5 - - TGTGCCAGCAGCCCTGGACTAACGAGCGCCGATACGCAGTATTTT CASSPGLTSADTQYF
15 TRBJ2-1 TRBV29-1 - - TGCAGCGTTGAATTTTCTAGCCCGGGTTTCGGTGAGCAGTTCTTC CSVEFSSPGFGEQFF
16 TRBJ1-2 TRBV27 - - TGTGCCAGCAGTTTCACAGGGAGAAGACTTGGGTATGGCTACACCTTC CASSFTGRRLGYGYTF
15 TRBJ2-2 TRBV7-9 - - TGTGCCAGCAGCTTAGTGGACGTCGGCCCCGGGGAGCTGTTTTTT CASSLVDVGPGELFF
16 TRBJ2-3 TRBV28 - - TGTGCCAGCAGCGGGACCCAAGTAGACCGCACAGATACGCAGTATTTT CASSGTQVDRTDTQYF
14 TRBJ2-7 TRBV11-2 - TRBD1 TGTGCCAGCAGCCAGCTGACAGGGAACTACGAGCAGTACTTC CASSQLTGNYEQYF
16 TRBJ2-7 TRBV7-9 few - TGTGCCAGCAGCTTTGTCGGGGTTAGGGCCTCCTACGAGCAGTACTTC CASSFVGVRASYEQYF
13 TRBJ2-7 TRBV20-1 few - TGCAGTGCTAGAGATTACAGGGTGGGCGAGCAGTACTTC CSARDYRVGEQYF
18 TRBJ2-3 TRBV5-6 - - TGTGCCAGCAGCTTGGCCAATGTGGTTGGGGCCCCTACAGATACGCAGTATTTT CASSLANVVGAPTDTQYF
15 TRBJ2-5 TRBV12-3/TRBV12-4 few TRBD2 TGTGCCAGCAACCCCCGGGGAGGGGATAGGGAGACCCAGTACTTC CASNPRGGDRETQYF
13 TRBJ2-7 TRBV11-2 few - TGTGCCAGCAGCCCTATTCCGGTGGATGAGCAGTACTTC CASSPIPVDEQYF
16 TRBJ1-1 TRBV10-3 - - TGTGCCATCAGTCCGGGAACTGACAGCCCGAACACTGAAGCTTTCTTT CAISPGTDSPNTEAFF
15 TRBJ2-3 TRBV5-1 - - TGCGCCAGCAGCTTGTGGCCAGAAAGCACAGATACGCAGTATTTT CASSLWPESTDTQYF
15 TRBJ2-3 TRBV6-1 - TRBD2 TGTGCCAGCAGTGAATGGCGCGGGGGGGCAGATACGCAGTATTTT CASSEWRGGADTQYF
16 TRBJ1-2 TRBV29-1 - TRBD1 TGCAGCGTTCCCCCCTCCGACAGGGAAGCTAACTATGGCTACACCTTC CSVPPSDREANYGYTF
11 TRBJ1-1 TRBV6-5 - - TGTGCCAGCAGGGCCGGGAGTGAAGCTTTCTTT CASRAGSEAFF